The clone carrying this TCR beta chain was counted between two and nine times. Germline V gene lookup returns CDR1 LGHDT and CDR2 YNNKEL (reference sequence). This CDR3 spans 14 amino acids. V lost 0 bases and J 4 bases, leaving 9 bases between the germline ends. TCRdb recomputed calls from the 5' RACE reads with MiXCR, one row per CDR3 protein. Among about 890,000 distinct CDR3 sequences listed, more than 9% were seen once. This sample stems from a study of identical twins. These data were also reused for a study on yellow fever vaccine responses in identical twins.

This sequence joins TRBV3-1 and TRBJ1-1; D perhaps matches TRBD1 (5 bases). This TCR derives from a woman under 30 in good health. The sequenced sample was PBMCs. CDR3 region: CASSQDGRVTEAFF. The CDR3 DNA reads TGTGCCAGCAGCCAAGATGGCAGGGTCACTGAAGCTTTCTTT.